Described below is a single TCR beta chain sequence and its context. The target antigen is unknown. Within the sample, other DNA sequences also encode this same CDR3. The record originates from a study of cytomegalovirus exposure and HLA in healthy donors. 60 Vbeta and 13 Jbeta primers were used in PCR. Data came from immunoSEQ multiplex PCR; TCRdb stores just in-frame clones and leaves some out. The sample consists of fewer than 150,000 clones, roughly 70% of them appearing once. The study, taken as a whole, reports: On later analysis, the bulk of CMV-associated TCR beta chains appeared to be HLA-restricted.

V lost 6 bases, J lost 2 bases, and 13 bases lay in between. The germline V gene has CDR1 MNHEY and CDR2 SVGAGI. The CDR3 sequence is 14 residues long. The sequence came from a man younger than 45 in good health and CMV-seronegative. The chain employs TRBV6-5 and TRBJ2-5; D gene ambiguous. The specimen was PBMCs. DNA for the CDR3: TGTGCCAGCAGCCAAATGACGGGTCAAGAGACCCAGTACTTC. This translates into CASSQMTGQETQYF.